This T cell receptor (beta chain) was profiled in a study of cytomegalovirus exposure and HLA in healthy donors. The wider study: Among several hundred genotyped donors, roughly 80% fell in the Caucasian-associated ancestry cluster. Notes on the study in general: Upon later analysis, HLA-associated TCR beta chains proved more clonally expanded than other, equally common chains.

Comments on this clone: Antigen specificity is unknown.

PCR was performed using 60 Vbeta and 13 Jbeta primers. Sequenced by immunoSEQ multiplex PCR; TCRdb stores in-frame clones only, minus some. This sample contains some 52,000 clones. This TCR was recovered from a woman between 55 and 75 years old in good health and CMV-seropositive. Sequenced: PBMCs.

The CDR3 protein is CASSEGGPGSAFF. CDR3 nucleotide sequence: TGTGCCAGCAGTGAGGGAGGACCCGGGTCGGCTTTCTTT. The rearrangement joins TRBV6-1 to TRBJ1-1; D is undetermined. The V gene lost 3 bases and the J gene lost 11 bases, with 16 bases spanning the gap. Germline lookup yields CDR1 MNHNS and CDR2 SASEGT. The CDR3 has 13 amino acids.